Sequencing of this TCR beta chain was carried out in a study of tissue T cells after allogeneic stem cell transplantation. V lost 0 bases, J lost 4 bases, and 7 bases lay in between. Per the germline V gene, CDR1 is LGHNA and CDR2 is YNLKQL (reference sequence). The CDR3 is 13 residues long. By sample fraction, this clone is large. Germline and genes: mouse. The CDR3 extends 1 residue past the end of the read, so its final part is completed from the germline J gene. Documented time point: mouse harvest day 7 after allogeneic transplant. Tail vein injection delivered 10^7 T-cell-depleted bone marrow cells and 10^6 splenic CD5+ T cells. The method was immunoSEQ multiplex PCR; TCRdb's version includes in-frame clones alone and lacks a portion of them. The sample comprises about a thousand clones, roughly three fifths of which are singletons, and 16% rests with the top ten.

This TCR derives from a female BALB/c mouse given C57BL/6 T cells with graft-versus-host disease after an allogeneic hematopoietic cell transplant. This chain uses TRBV5 with TRBJ2-7, with D unclear. The sequencing sample was made of liver tissue. The CDR3 sequence is CASSQERGYEQYF. CDR3 DNA, as far as it was read: TGTGCCAGCAGCCAAGAAAGAGGGTATGAACAGTAC.